The rows below give T cell receptor beta chains drawn from one sample of a study of T cell responses to AZD1222 COVID-19 vaccine. TCRdb's table, derived via immunoSEQ multiplex PCR, lists solely in-frame clones and lacks some. The data contain 100,000 to 150,000 clones, less than 90% of them singletons. The sample consisted of peripheral blood, taken on day 0 of AZD1222 vaccination. These TCRs come from an adult in good health. The CDR3 runs from the conserved cysteine through the conserved F or W. A D gene is named only where the DNA matches it firmly. Rows give clone size only sometimes, using once, few, many, or a class for an expanded clone.

clone_size: NA
d_call: TRBD2
j_call: TRBJ2-1
v_call: TRBV4-2
cdr3_nt: TGTGCCAGCAGCCAAGACGGGACTAGCTCCTACAATGAGCAGTTCTTC
cdr3_aa: CASSQDGTSSYNEQFF

clone_size: NA
d_call: NA
j_call: TRBJ2-5
v_call: TRBV19
cdr3_nt: TGTGCCAGTAGTACACAAGAGACCCAGTACTTC
cdr3_aa: CASSTQETQYF

clone_size: NA
d_call: NA
j_call: TRBJ1-1
v_call: TRBV5-1
cdr3_nt: TGCGCCAGCAGCTTGGGGCGGGGCACTGAAGCTTTCTTT
cdr3_aa: CASSLGRGTEAFF

clone_size: NA
d_call: NA
j_call: TRBJ1-5
v_call: TRBV19
cdr3_nt: TGTGCCAGTAGTGGAGGGACGAATGCACAGCCCCAGCATTTT
cdr3_aa: CASSGGTNAQPQHF

clone_size: NA
d_call: TRBD1
j_call: TRBJ1-4
v_call: TRBV7-9
cdr3_nt: TGTGCCAGCAGCTCCGGGACAGGGGGCGAAAAACTGTTTTTT
cdr3_aa: CASSSGTGGEKLFF

clone_size: NA
d_call: TRBD1
j_call: TRBJ2-1
v_call: TRBV7-9
cdr3_nt: TGTGCCAGCAGCTTAGTCCGACAGGGGCCCGGGAATGAGCAGTTCTTC
cdr3_aa: CASSLVRQGPGNEQFF

clone_size: NA
d_call: TRBD1
j_call: TRBJ1-1
v_call: TRBV2
cdr3_nt: TGTGCCAGCAGCCAGGGACAGACTTACACTGAAGCTTTCTTT
cdr3_aa: CASSQGQTYTEAFF

clone_size: NA
d_call: NA
j_call: TRBJ1-2
v_call: TRBV15
cdr3_nt: TGTGCCACCAGCAGAAAAGGGGGAGGGTATGGCTACACCTTC
cdr3_aa: CATSRKGGGYGYTF

clone_size: NA
d_call: NA
j_call: TRBJ1-4
v_call: TRBV4-3
cdr3_nt: TGCGCCAGCAGCCACACAGTCCCGGGCCCCATTGCAACTAATGAAAAACTGTTTTTT
cdr3_aa: CASSHTVPGPIATNEKLFF

clone_size: NA
d_call: NA
j_call: TRBJ2-7
v_call: TRBV18
cdr3_nt: TGTGCCAGCTCTCGGGACGGGACGGGGGAGCAGTACTTC
cdr3_aa: CASSRDGTGEQYF

clone_size: NA
d_call: NA
j_call: TRBJ1-6
v_call: TRBV6-2/TRBV6-3
cdr3_nt: TGTGCCAGCAGTATGGTCACCAACCAGTTCAATTCACCCCTCCACTTT
cdr3_aa: CASSMVTNQFNSPLHF

clone_size: NA
d_call: NA
j_call: TRBJ1-6
v_call: TRBV3-1/TRBV3-2
cdr3_nt: TGTGCCAGCAGCCAAGATCGGGGAAATTCACCCCTCCACTTT
cdr3_aa: CASSQDRGNSPLHF

clone_size: NA
d_call: TRBD1
j_call: TRBJ2-7
v_call: TRBV4-1
cdr3_nt: TGCGCCAGCAGCCAAGATTGGGACAGGGGGTCGTCCGAGCAGTACTTC
cdr3_aa: CASSQDWDRGSSEQYF

clone_size: few
d_call: NA
j_call: TRBJ1-3
v_call: TRBV21-1
cdr3_nt: TGTGCCAGCAGCAAATTACGGACCTTAGGTGGAAACACCATATATTTT
cdr3_aa: CASSKLRTLGGNTIYF

clone_size: few
d_call: NA
j_call: TRBJ2-7
v_call: TRBV2
cdr3_nt: TGTGCCAGCGATCAGCGGTACGAGCAGTACTTC
cdr3_aa: CASDQRYEQYF

clone_size: once
d_call: NA
j_call: TRBJ1-6
v_call: TRBV7-2
cdr3_nt: TGTGCCAGCAGCTTGAGGGACAACTATAATTCACCCCTCCACTTT
cdr3_aa: CASSLRDNYNSPLHF

clone_size: NA
d_call: TRBD2
j_call: TRBJ2-3
v_call: TRBV15
cdr3_nt: TGTGCCACCAGCACCCTAGCGGGGGCCACAGATACGCAGTATTTT
cdr3_aa: CATSTLAGATDTQYF

clone_size: NA
d_call: TRBD1
j_call: TRBJ1-1
v_call: TRBV27
cdr3_nt: TGTGCCAGTTACCCTCCAGGGGGCGGGTACACTGAAGCTTTCTTT
cdr3_aa: CASYPPGGGYTEAFF

clone_size: few
d_call: TRBD2
j_call: TRBJ2-7
v_call: TRBV5-6
cdr3_nt: TGTGCCAGCAGCTTGGCGGGAGGGCCGTCCTACGAGCAGTACTTC
cdr3_aa: CASSLAGGPSYEQYF

clone_size: NA
d_call: NA
j_call: TRBJ2-5
v_call: TRBV3-1/TRBV3-2
cdr3_nt: TGTGCCAGCAGCCCCGTGGTTGGCAGGGAAGAGACCCAGTACTTC
cdr3_aa: CASSPVVGREETQYF

clone_size: NA
d_call: NA
j_call: TRBJ2-3
v_call: TRBV27
cdr3_nt: TGTGCCAGCCGACTCCTGTATGGCACAGATATGCAGTATTTT
cdr3_aa: CASRLLYGTDMQYF

clone_size: NA
d_call: NA
j_call: TRBJ1-5
v_call: TRBV6-1
cdr3_nt: TGTGCCAGCAGTGAAAGAGGGGGGGCTCAGCCCCAGCATTTT
cdr3_aa: CASSERGGAQPQHF

clone_size: NA
d_call: NA
j_call: TRBJ1-2
v_call: TRBV9
cdr3_nt: TGTGCCAGCAGCGTAACCCCTGGAAGGGCCGATGGCTACACCTTC
cdr3_aa: CASSVTPGRADGYTF

clone_size: NA
d_call: NA
j_call: TRBJ1-2
v_call: TRBV4-3
cdr3_nt: TGCGCCAGCAGCCAAGAAGGACATAACTATGGCTACACCTTC
cdr3_aa: CASSQEGHNYGYTF

clone_size: few
d_call: NA
j_call: TRBJ2-7
v_call: TRBV10-2
cdr3_nt: TGCGCCAGCAGTGACGTAGGAGGGGAGCAGTACTTC
cdr3_aa: CASSDVGGEQYF

clone_size: once
d_call: NA
j_call: TRBJ2-7
v_call: TRBV19
cdr3_nt: TGTGCCATTACAGGGGTCGGGAGGGAGCAGTACTTC
cdr3_aa: CAITGVGREQYF

clone_size: NA
d_call: TRBD1
j_call: TRBJ1-6
v_call: TRBV18
cdr3_nt: TGTGCCAGCTCACCCCAGACAGGGGAATCACCCCTCCACTTT
cdr3_aa: CASSPQTGESPLHF

clone_size: NA
d_call: TRBD1
j_call: TRBJ1-6
v_call: TRBV19
cdr3_nt: TGTGCCAGTAACAGGGGGCTCGAAGTGAATTCACCCCTCCACTTT
cdr3_aa: CASNRGLEVNSPLHF

clone_size: once
d_call: NA
j_call: TRBJ1-1
v_call: TRBV6-5
cdr3_nt: TGTGCCAGCGGAAAGGACGGTTACACTGAAGCTTTCTTT
cdr3_aa: CASGKDGYTEAFF

clone_size: NA
d_call: TRBD2
j_call: TRBJ2-5
v_call: TRBV10-1
cdr3_nt: TGCGCCAGCAGTGATGATAGCGGGAGGCCGGAGACCCAGTACTTC
cdr3_aa: CASSDDSGRPETQYF

clone_size: NA
d_call: NA
j_call: TRBJ1-2
v_call: TRBV5-6
cdr3_nt: TGTGCCAGCACCTTGGGGGGCCACTATGGCTACACCTTC
cdr3_aa: CASTLGGHYGYTF

clone_size: NA
d_call: NA
j_call: TRBJ2-2
v_call: TRBV9
cdr3_nt: TGTGCCAGCAGCCCCGATGTTGGCCGGGAGCTGTTTTTT
cdr3_aa: CASSPDVGRELFF

clone_size: NA
d_call: NA
j_call: TRBJ2-7
v_call: TRBV25-1
cdr3_nt: TGTGCCAGCAGAACCGGGCCCTACGAGCAGTACTTC
cdr3_aa: CASRTGPYEQYF

clone_size: few
d_call: NA
j_call: TRBJ2-7
v_call: TRBV6-2/TRBV6-3
cdr3_nt: TGTGCCAGCAGTTCATCCACTAGCTACGAGCAGTACTTC
cdr3_aa: CASSSSTSYEQYF

clone_size: NA
d_call: NA
j_call: TRBJ1-3
v_call: TRBV4-1
cdr3_nt: TGCGCCAGCAGCCACGTTGGTCAGGGAGGATCTGGAAACACCATATATTTT
cdr3_aa: CASSHVGQGGSGNTIYF

clone_size: once
d_call: NA
j_call: TRBJ1-2
v_call: TRBV6-5
cdr3_nt: TGTGCCACCAAACAGGACTATGGCTACACCTTC
cdr3_aa: CATKQDYGYTF

clone_size: NA
d_call: NA
j_call: TRBJ1-5
v_call: TRBV24-1
cdr3_nt: TGTGCCACCAGCGGGTCAGGGGCAGGCAATCAGCCCCAGCATTTT
cdr3_aa: CATSGSGAGNQPQHF

clone_size: NA
d_call: NA
j_call: TRBJ1-2
v_call: TRBV7-9
cdr3_nt: TGTGCCAGCAGCTTACAGTATGCTAACTATGGCTACACCTTC
cdr3_aa: CASSLQYANYGYTF

clone_size: NA
d_call: NA
j_call: TRBJ2-3
v_call: TRBV5-6
cdr3_nt: TGTGCCAGCAGCTTGGCGAACAGCTTCACAGATACGCAGTATTTT
cdr3_aa: CASSLANSFTDTQYF

clone_size: NA
d_call: NA
j_call: TRBJ1-4
v_call: TRBV30
cdr3_nt: TGTGCCTGGAGACGCTTCAGGGTTACTAATGAAAAACTGTTTTTT
cdr3_aa: CAWRRFRVTNEKLFF

clone_size: NA
d_call: TRBD1
j_call: TRBJ1-1
v_call: TRBV18
cdr3_nt: TGTGCCAGCTCAGCGGACAGGGCCACTGAAGCTTTCTTT
cdr3_aa: CASSADRATEAFF

clone_size: few
d_call: NA
j_call: TRBJ2-7
v_call: TRBV5-8
cdr3_nt: TGTGCCAGCAGCTTCGGCCAGGGAGGCGAGCAGTACTTC
cdr3_aa: CASSFGQGGEQYF

clone_size: NA
d_call: TRBD1
j_call: TRBJ1-1
v_call: TRBV28
cdr3_nt: TGTGCCAGCAGTTTACCCGGGACAGGGCTTGAAGCTTTCTTT
cdr3_aa: CASSLPGTGLEAFF

clone_size: NA
d_call: NA
j_call: TRBJ2-3
v_call: TRBV6-5
cdr3_nt: TGTGCCAGCAGGCATGGGGGCACAGATACGCAGTATTTT
cdr3_aa: CASRHGGTDTQYF

clone_size: NA
d_call: NA
j_call: TRBJ1-5
v_call: TRBV6-2/TRBV6-3
cdr3_nt: TGTGCCAGCAGTTACGGGTTAGGGAGCAATCAGCCCCAGCATTTT
cdr3_aa: CASSYGLGSNQPQHF